One sample yielded the 11 T cell receptor beta chains listed below, sequenced in a study of blood T cell repertoires in COVID-19. Assay used: immunoSEQ multiplex PCR; TCRdb lists only in-frame clones, some missing. The sample shows 37,000 or so clones, approximately 90% of them seen only once. Material for sequencing was peripheral blood. The source is a man aged 55 to 70 with active COVID-19.

This clone occurred once. The chain recombines TRBV7-9 with TRBJ2-1; 14 bases are a match to TRBD2. V shed 2 bases and J 12 bases; nucleotides not matched to a gene: 15. The CDR3 has 18 residues. Germline-derived CDR1 and CDR2 are SEHNR and FQNEAQ (reference sequence). The CDR3 reads CASSLTSSGTSGRKGQFF. The CDR3, as DNA: TGTGCCAGCAGCTTAACATCCTCCGGGACTAGCGGGAGAAAAGGGCAGTTCTTC.

The V and J genes are TRBV18 and TRBJ2-7; 11 bases line up with TRBD1. Germline V gene data show CDR1 as KGHSH and CDR2 as LQKENI. The CDR3 length is 15 residues. V lost 3 bases, J lost 5 bases, and 6 bases stayed unmatched. The CDR3: CASSPGDRGSDEQYF. In nucleotides, the CDR3 is TGTGCCAGCTCACCGGGGGACAGGGGGTCTGACGAGCAGTACTTC.

This clone was recorded once. The CDR3 DNA follows: TGTGCCAGCAGCGGCTCGGGAGGCTCTAGCACAGATACGCAGTATTTT. Translating it yields CASSGSGGSSTDTQYF. The chain employs TRBV9 and TRBJ2-3, with TRBD2 matching 7 bases. The CDR3 is 16 amino acids. The germline V gene encodes CDR1 SGDLS and CDR2 YYNGEE. Trimming took 3 bases from V and 0 from J; bases not matched to a gene: 7.

This clone was observed a single time. This chain joins TRBV6-5 and TRBJ2-7; 9 bases line up with TRBD1. This CDR3 contains 15 residues. J lost 4 bases, V lost 5 bases, and 9 bases had no gene match. CDR1 is MNHEY and CDR2 is SVGAGI in the germline V gene. Here the CDR3 reads CASSLAGQGRYEQYF. The CDR3, as DNA: TGTGCCAGCAGTCTTGCCGGACAGGGGAGGTACGAGCAGTACTTC.

The rearrangement joins TRBV5-4 to TRBJ2-2; the match to TRBD1 covers 8 bases. Germline values: CDR1 SGHNT, CDR2 YYREEE (reference sequence). Trimming at V came to 4 bases and at J to 7 bases, leaving 3 bases not matched to a gene. The length of the CDR3 is 13 residues. Here the CDR3 DNA reads TGTGCCAGCAGCCAACAGGGGGGCGGGGAGCTGTTTTTT. It codes for CASSQQGGGELFF.

This rearrangement joins TRBV19 to TRBJ2-2, with TRBD2 as a possible D gene (6 bases). Trimming left V 4 bases short and J 0 bases short, with 12 bases between. The V gene's germline CDR1 is LNHDA and CDR2 SQIVND (reference sequence). The CDR3 consists of 16 residues. CDR3 protein: CASSSLGGANTGELFF. CDR3 coding DNA: TGTGCCAGTAGTAGTCTCGGAGGGGCGAACACCGGGGAGCTGTTTTTT.

The chain employs TRBV7-3 and TRBJ2-1; TRBD2 matches at 11 bases. Germline-derived CDR1 and CDR2 are SGHTA and FQGTGA. V was pared by 2 bases and J by 4 bases, with 4 bases of the junction left unmatched. The CDR3 length is 16 residues. The CDR3 sequence is CASSLSGTSGYNEQFF. Written as DNA, the CDR3 is TGTGCCAGCAGCTTATCCGGGACTAGCGGTTACAATGAGCAGTTCTTC.

Comment on this clone: The junction departs from germline at one end; a sequencing error may be responsible. This chain uses TRBV7-7 with TRBJ2-1; TRBD2 is a possible D gene (5 bases). The length of the CDR3 is 15 residues. Germline CDR1 and CDR2: SSHAT and FNYEAQ (reference sequence). This CDR3 reads CASSFRFGDHNEQFF. Here the CDR3 DNA reads TGTGCTAGCAGCTTTAGGTTCGGGGATCACAATGAGCAGTTCTTC.

This clone was seen only a few times. The chain recombines TRBV19 with TRBJ2-2; 7 nucleotides line up with TRBD1. This CDR3 spans 17 amino acids. In germline, CDR1 is LNHDA, CDR2 SQIVND (reference sequence). V was clipped by 7 bases and J by 0 bases; unmatched bases: 11. The CDR3 spells CASNTPRGTANTGELFF. DNA for the CDR3: TGTGCCAGTAATACCCCGAGGGGGACAGCGAACACCGGGGAGCTGTTTTTT.

The chain recombines TRBV9 with TRBJ2-2, with 7 bases that match TRBD2. The ends lost 3 bases at V and 7 bases at J; junction bases unmatched: 9. Germline V gene sequence: CDR1 SGDLS, CDR2 YYNGEE. CDR3 length equals 15 residues. CDR3 sequence reads: CASSEGREKVGELFF. The CDR3 DNA reads as TGTGCCAGCAGCGAGGGGCGGGAGAAGGTCGGGGAGCTGTTTTTT. Full variable domain (outside the CDR3, taken from reference TRBV9 and TRBJ2-2): DSGVTQTPKHLITATGQRVTLRCSPRSGDLSVYWYQQSLDQGLQFLIQYYNGEERAKGNILERFSAQQFPDLHSELNLSSLELGDSALYFCASSEGREKVGELFFGEGSRLTVL.

CDR3 nucleotides: TGTGCCAGCAGCTGGGACAGGGGAAAAGAGACCCAGTACTTC. Its translation: CASSWDRGKETQYF. The chain links TRBV5-4 to TRBJ2-5, with 10 positions matching TRBD1. CDR3 length: 14 residues. V lost 3 bases, J lost 3 bases, and 2 bases stayed unmatched. Germline CDR1 is SGHNT and CDR2 is YYREEE (reference sequence). Combining the CDR3 with reference TRBV5-4 and TRBJ2-5 gives the whole variable domain ETGVTQSPTHLIKTRGQQVTLRCSSQSGHNTVSWYQQALGQGPQFIFQYYREEENGRGNFPPRFSGLQFPNYSSELNVNALELDDSALYLCASSWDRGKETQYFGPGTRLLVL.